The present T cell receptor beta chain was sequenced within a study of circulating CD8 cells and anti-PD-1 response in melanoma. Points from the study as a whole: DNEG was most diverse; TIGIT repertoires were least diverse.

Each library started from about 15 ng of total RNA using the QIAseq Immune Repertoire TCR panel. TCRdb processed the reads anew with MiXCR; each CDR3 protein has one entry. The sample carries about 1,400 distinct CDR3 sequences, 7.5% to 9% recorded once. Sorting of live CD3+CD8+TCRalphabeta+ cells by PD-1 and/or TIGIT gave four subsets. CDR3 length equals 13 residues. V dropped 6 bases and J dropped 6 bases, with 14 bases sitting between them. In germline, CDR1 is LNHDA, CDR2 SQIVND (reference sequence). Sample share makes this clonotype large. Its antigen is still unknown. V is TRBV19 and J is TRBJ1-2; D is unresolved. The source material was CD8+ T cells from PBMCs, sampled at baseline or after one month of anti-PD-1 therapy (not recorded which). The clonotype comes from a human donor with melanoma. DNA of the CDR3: TGTGCCAGTAGCCTAGGGTTGGGCCATGGCTACACCTTC. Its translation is CASSLGLGHGYTF.